The subject of this entry is one TCR beta chain. The target antigen is unknown. The entry originates in a study of cytomegalovirus exposure and HLA in healthy donors. Looking at the study overall: In terms of ancestry, the Caucasian-associated cluster contained more than 65% of the roughly 400 genotyped donors. Findings and limits, study-wide: It was shown in a later analysis that HLA-associated TCR beta chains were more clonally expanded than other, equally common chains.

V was cut by 3 bases and J by 7 bases, with 15 bases left in between. The CDR3 consists of 15 residues. Looked up from germline, CDR1 is MNHEY and CDR2 is SMNVEV (reference sequence). Vbeta (60) and Jbeta (13) primers were used in the PCR. The repertoire was sequenced with immunoSEQ multiplex PCR; TCRdb's copy has only in-frame clones and lacks some. The table includes some 140,000 clones, more than 70% detected once. The TCR originated in a man aged 35 to 55 in good health and CMV-seronegative. The rearrangement joins TRBV27 to TRBJ1-4; D is unresolved. Sample: PBMCs. The CDR3 here is CASSFRFGNGEKLFF. For the CDR3, the DNA is TGTGCCAGCAGTTTTCGGTTCGGGAATGGTGAAAAACTGTTTTTT.